The 30 T cell receptor beta chains listed next were all sequenced from one sample in a study of CD8+ T cells in alopecia areata. The sequencing template was cDNA reverse transcribed from extracted RNA. Sequencing was performed with immunoSEQ multiplex PCR; in TCRdb, only in-frame clones are kept and a portion is missing. The sample has about 110,000 clones; 45% to 60% are singletons. Sample: NKG2D-low CD8+ T cells sorted from blood. Receptors originate from a human donor with alopecia areata.

The J gene is TRBJ2-2, the V gene TRBV9; D ambiguous. The CDR3 extends over 13 amino acids. V lost 0 bases, J lost 6 bases, and 6 bases lay in between. Germline assignment: CDR1 SGDLS and CDR2 YYNGEE. CDR3 sequence reads: CASSVGHAGELFF. CDR3 DNA sequence: TGTGCCAGCAGCGTAGGCCATGCCGGGGAGCTGTTTTTT.

The chain links TRBV7-9 to TRBJ1-2; no clear D. V was clipped by 6 bases and J by 6 bases, with 20 bases between them. The germline V gene has CDR1 SEHNR and CDR2 FQNEAQ (reference sequence). The CDR3 loop spans 15 amino acids. The CDR3 protein is CASSPSSNDVNGYTF. DNA of the CDR3: TGTGCCAGCAGTCCCTCGAGCAACGACGTTAATGGCTACACCTTC.

The V and J genes are TRBV19 and TRBJ1-1, with D unclear. The CDR3 is made up of 11 amino acids. V shed 8 bases and J shed 5 bases, with 9 bases lying between them. Per germline, CDR1 LNHDA and CDR2 SQIVND (reference sequence). CDR3 in amino acids: CASQDWTEAFF. DNA of the CDR3: TGTGCCAGTCAGGATTGGACTGAAGCTTTCTTT. Supplemented by reference TRBV19 and TRBJ1-1, the full variable domain reads DGGITQSPKYLFRKEGQNVTLSCEQNLNHDAMYWYRQDPGQGLRLIYYSQIVNDFQKGDIAEGYSVSREKKESFPLTVTSAQKNPTAFYLCASQDWTEAFFGQGTRLTVV.

The J gene is TRBJ1-2, the V gene TRBV6-5; D is possibly TRBD1 (5 bases). The CDR3 contains 14 residues. Germline V gene data show CDR1 as MNHEY and CDR2 as SVGAGI. Trimming cost V 2 bases and J 8 bases, with 15 bases left between them. CDR3 sequence reads: CASSYPGQTEGYTF. The CDR3 bases are TGTGCCAGCAGTTACCCTGGGCAGACAGAAGGCTACACCTTC.

The gene calls are TRBV15 and TRBJ2-1; D uncertain. Germline CDR1 and CDR2: LNHNV and YYDKDF (reference sequence). The CDR3 consists of 13 residues. V gave up 4 bases and J gave up 4 bases, with 8 bases separating them. CDR3 bases: TGTGCCACCAGCATACGGATTTACAATGAGCAGTTCTTC. Translating it yields CATSIRIYNEQFF. Full variable domain (missing parts from reference TRBV15 and TRBJ2-1): DAMVIQNPRYQVTQFGKPVTLSCSQTLNHNVMYWYQQKSSQAPKLLFHYYDKDFNNEADTPDNFQSRRPNTSFCFLDIRSPGLGDTAMYLCATSIRIYNEQFFGPGTRLTVL.

The chain links TRBV7-9 to TRBJ2-3; TRBD2 aligns across 9 bases. Germline CDR1 SEHNR, CDR2 FQNEAQ (reference sequence). With V trimmed by 6 bases and J by 9 bases, 10 bases remained unmatched. This CDR3 has 14 residues. CDR3 coding DNA: TGTGCCAGCAGGATTGGGCTAGCGGGGTCGACGCAGTATTTT. The encoded protein is CASRIGLAGSTQYF. Supplemented by reference TRBV7-9 and TRBJ2-3, the full variable domain reads DTGVSQNPRHKITKRGQNVTFRCDPISEHNRLYWYRQTLGQGPEFLTYFQNEAQLEKSRLLSDRFSAERPKGSFSTLEIQRTEQGDSAMYLCASRIGLAGSTQYFGPGTRLTVL.

The V call is TRBV29-1, the J call TRBJ1-2, with D perhaps matching TRBD1 (5 bases). CDR1 is SQVTM and CDR2 is ANQGSEA in the germline V gene. V was cut by 3 bases and J by 2 bases, with 7 bases left in between. The CDR3 has 12 residues. The CDR3 bases are TGCAGCGTTGATGGGGGGAACTATGGCTACACCTTC. The encoded protein is CSVDGGNYGYTF.

The genes are TRBV27 and TRBJ2-1; tentative D call: TRBD1 (7 bases). Germline V gene sequence: CDR1 MNHEY, CDR2 SMNVEV (reference sequence). The CDR3 spans 12 residues. With 6 bases removed from V and 15 bases from J, the gap between germline ends came to 18 bases. The CDR3 DNA reads TGTGCCAGCAGCCACACCAGGGGGGCGTCGTTCTTC. This gives the protein CASSHTRGASFF.

The rearrangement uses TRBV6-5 and TRBJ1-2; no firm D call. This CDR3 comprises 12 residues. Germline-derived CDR1 and CDR2 are MNHEY and SVGAGI. Trimming cost V 5 bases and J 4 bases, with 8 bases left between them. DNA of the CDR3: TGTGCCAGCAGTCACGGAACCTATGGCTACACCTTC. It specifies CASSHGTYGYTF.

The chain combines TRBV9 with TRBJ1-1, with D possibly TRBD1 on 5 matching bases. This CDR3 is 12 amino acids long. In germline, CDR1 is SGDLS, CDR2 YYNGEE. V was clipped by 2 bases and J by 4 bases, with 6 bases between them. The CDR3 coding sequence is TGTGCCAGCAGCGTTGGGGGCACTGAAGCTTTCTTT. Protein product: CASSVGGTEAFF.

The chain links TRBV27 to TRBJ2-1, with 9 bases identical to TRBD2. The CDR3 extends over 14 amino acids. CDR1 is MNHEY and CDR2 is SMNVEV in the germline V gene (reference sequence). V dropped 11 bases and J dropped 9; count of bases not matched to a gene: 14. DNA of the CDR3: TGTGCCTGTTCCGTCGCGGGAGGGTTACTTGAGCAGTTCTTC. Protein: CACSVAGGLLEQFF.

The rearrangement joins TRBV7-9 to TRBJ2-3, with D perhaps TRBD2 (5 bases). CDR3 length: 16 amino acids. The germline V gene has CDR1 SEHNR and CDR2 FQNEAQ (reference sequence). Trimming took off 7 bases at V and 2 bases at J, with 19 bases between the two ends. CDR3: CASIPLTGGPTDTQYF. CDR3 DNA sequence: TGTGCCAGCATCCCACTCACGGGCGGGCCCACAGATACGCAGTATTTT. Based on the CDR3 plus reference TRBV7-9 and TRBJ2-3, the full variable domain is DTGVSQNPRHKITKRGQNVTFRCDPISEHNRLYWYRQTLGQGPEFLTYFQNEAQLEKSRLLSDRFSAERPKGSFSTLEIQRTEQGDSAMYLCASIPLTGGPTDTQYFGPGTRLTVL.

The chain employs TRBV5-6 and TRBJ2-7; the match to TRBD2 covers 8 bases. The CDR3 is made up of 12 amino acids. V was pared by 5 bases and J by 5 bases, with 3 bases of the junction left unmatched. CDR1 SGHDT and CDR2 YYEEEE come from the germline V gene. The CDR3: CASSGLADEQYF. DNA for the CDR3: TGTGCCAGCAGTGGACTAGCCGACGAGCAGTACTTC.

V gene TRBV10-2 combines with J gene TRBJ2-1; TRBD1 matches 12 bases. Per germline, CDR1 WSHSY and CDR2 SAAADI. Germline trimming cut 0 bases from V and 10 bases from J; bases unmatched to any gene: 4. The CDR3 extends over 15 amino acids. CDR3 in amino acids: CASSESGTGGWEQFF. In DNA form, the CDR3 reads TGCGCCAGCAGTGAGTCTGGGACAGGGGGCTGGGAGCAGTTCTTC.

The table lists this clone with a few counts. The chain is built from TRBV27 and TRBJ1-5; a possible D gene is TRBD1 (6 bases). Trimming took off 2 bases at V and 2 bases at J, with 13 bases between the two ends. Per the germline V gene, CDR1 is MNHEY and CDR2 is SMNVEV (reference sequence). This CDR3 spans 16 amino acids. The CDR3 here is CASSLGGSYGNQPQHF. The CDR3 DNA is TGTGCCAGCAGTTTAGGGGGCAGTTATGGCAATCAGCCCCAGCATTTT.

This chain joins TRBV7-8 and TRBJ2-1; 8 bases are shared with TRBD2. The germline CDR1 and CDR2 sequences are SGHVS and FQNEAQ. CDR3 size: 15 residues. Unmatched junction bases numbered 6, after V lost 4 bases and J lost 4 bases. The CDR3 protein is CASSSREAVYNEQFF. CDR3 DNA: TGTGCCAGCAGCTCGCGGGAGGCGGTTTACAATGAGCAGTTCTTC. Full variable domain (rest looked up from reference TRBV7-8 and TRBJ2-1): GAGVSQSPRYKVAKRGQDVALRCDPISGHVSLFWYQQALGQGPEFLTYFQNEAQLDKSGLPSDRFFAERPEGSVSTLKIQRTQQEDSAVYLCASSSREAVYNEQFFGPGTRLTVL.

This rearrangement joins TRBV30 to TRBJ1-5, with 10 bases aligning to TRBD1. J lost 7 bases, V lost 2 bases, and 8 bases had no gene match. Germline V gene lookup returns CDR1 GTSNPN and CDR2 SVGIG (reference sequence). The CDR3 has 15 residues. CDR3 in DNA: TGTGCCTGGAGTCTCGGGACAGGGGTATACCAGCCCCAGCATTTT. This encodes CAWSLGTGVYQPQHF.

This clone was picked up one time. The chain is built from TRBV18 and TRBJ1-4; D is perhaps TRBD1 (5 bases). Trimming removed 4 bases from V and 5 bases from J, with 17 bases in between. The CDR3 has 16 residues. CDR1 KGHSH and CDR2 LQKENI come from the germline V gene. CDR3 amino acids: CASSLRQPLNNEKLFF. The CDR3 DNA is TGTGCCAGCTCACTTCGACAGCCCCTTAACAATGAAAAACTGTTTTTT.

The rearrangement joins TRBV29-1 to TRBJ2-1, with a possible D match to TRBD2 (6 bases). Trimming cost V 0 bases and J 7 bases, with 22 bases left between them. CDR1 and CDR2 (germline): SQVTM, ANQGSEA. The CDR3 is 17 amino acids. In DNA, the CDR3 is TGCAGCGTTGAAGACCTACAGAGCGGAGGGAAGAGGAATGAGCAGTTCTTC. This codes for CSVEDLQSGGKRNEQFF.

The sample holds a few counts of this clone. This CDR3 reads CASSLSTGGGYGYTF. CDR3 nucleotide sequence: TGTGCCAGCAGTTTATCGACAGGGGGAGGCTATGGCTACACCTTC. J is TRBJ1-2 and V is TRBV28; TRBD1 matches 9 bases. CDR3 length equals 15 residues. The germline CDR1 and CDR2 sequences are MDHEN and SYDVKM. V gave up 1 base and J gave up 4 bases; unmatched junction bases: 4.

The chain has TRBV11-3 and TRBJ1-2, with D unresolved. Trimming cost V 0 bases and J 1 base, with 9 bases left between them. The germline CDR1 and CDR2 sequences are SGHNT and YENEEA. This CDR3 is 15 amino acids long. CDR3 DNA: TGTGCCAGCAGCTTAGATTCGGGCAGTAACTATGGCTACACCTTC. This sequence encodes CASSLDSGSNYGYTF.

This clone has only one observation. The chain carries TRBV4-2 and TRBJ2-1; the match to TRBD2 covers 9 bases. Trimming removed 1 base from V and 4 bases from J; junction bases left unmatched: 8. CDR1 and CDR2 from the germline V gene are LGHNA and YNFKEQ. The CDR3 has 17 residues. The CDR3 spells CASSQVAGGSIYNEQFF. CDR3 sequence (DNA): TGTGCCAGCAGCCAAGTCGCGGGAGGGTCGATATACAATGAGCAGTTCTTC.

The J gene is TRBJ2-1, the V gene TRBV25-1; 11 bases map to TRBD2. In germline, CDR1 is MGHDK, CDR2 SYGVNS. V shed 4 bases and J 4 bases; nucleotides not matched to a gene: 0. The CDR3 covers 14 residues. CDR3 coding DNA: TGTGCCAGCAGTGTAGCGGGAGGGTACAATGAGCAGTTCTTC. It encodes CASSVAGGYNEQFF.

The rearrangement joins TRBV4-1 to TRBJ2-7; no firm D call. CDR1 is MGHRA, CDR2 YSYEKL, per germline. Deletions cut 1 base from V and 4 bases from J, with 8 bases between. This CDR3 is built from 13 residues. The CDR3 DNA reads TGCGCCAGCAGCCAAGCTCCGGAATACGAGCAGTACTTC. It codes for CASSQAPEYEQYF.

The rearrangement uses TRBV13 and TRBJ2-3, with unresolved D. V dropped 6 bases and J dropped 4 bases, with 11 bases sitting between them. CDR3 length: 13 residues. Per germline, CDR1 PRHDT and CDR2 FYEKMQ (reference sequence). The CDR3 DNA reads TGTGCCAGCAGTTTATCCAGGCCAGATACGCAGTATTTT. This sequence encodes CASSLSRPDTQYF.

This chain uses TRBV27 with TRBJ2-1, with 7 bases lining up with TRBD2. The germline V gene encodes CDR1 MNHEY and CDR2 SMNVEV (reference sequence). V lost 3 bases to trimming and J lost 7 bases; unmatched junction nucleotides: 9. This CDR3 contains 15 residues. Here the CDR3 DNA reads TGTGCCAGCAGTTTCGGAGGGAGGGCCGGTAATGAGCAGTTCTTC. It is translated as CASSFGGRAGNEQFF.

This chain joins TRBV2 and TRBJ2-4; TRBD1 aligns across 8 bases. The CDR3 has 13 residues. The junction had 1 base not matched to a gene; V was cut back by 2 bases and J by 7 bases. Per germline, CDR1 SNHLY and CDR2 FYNNEI. The CDR3 sequence is CASSETGGNIQYF. The CDR3 DNA sequence: TGTGCCAGCAGTGAAACAGGGGGTAACATTCAGTACTTC.

The chain carries TRBV28 and TRBJ2-2; D is perhaps TRBD2 (6 bases). The germline CDR1 and CDR2 sequences are MDHEN and SYDVKM. V shed 4 bases and J shed 4 bases, with 13 bases lying between them. The CDR3 length is 15 residues. Here the CDR3 reads CASSWDSSATGELFF. The DNA of the CDR3 is TGTGCCAGCAGTTGGGACTCGTCCGCCACCGGGGAGCTGTTTTTT.

This rearrangement joins TRBV27 to TRBJ2-3; D is ambiguous. The V end was cut by 6 bases, the J end by 4 bases, with 14 bases between. Per the germline V gene, CDR1 is MNHEY and CDR2 is SMNVEV (reference sequence). This CDR3 comprises 14 residues. The CDR3 nucleotides read TGTGCCAGCAGCACAAAAAAAACGGCAGATACGCAGTATTTT. It yields the protein CASSTKKTADTQYF.

The chain combines TRBV6-5 with TRBJ2-2, with 8 nucleotides matching TRBD2. This CDR3 is 13 amino acids long. Trimming cost V 5 bases and J 6 bases; bases outside gene matches: 2. Germline assignment: CDR1 MNHEY and CDR2 SVGAGI. CDR3 nucleotide sequence: TGTGCCAGCAGTATTAGCGGGGCCGGGGAGCTGTTTTTT. This translates into CASSISGAGELFF.